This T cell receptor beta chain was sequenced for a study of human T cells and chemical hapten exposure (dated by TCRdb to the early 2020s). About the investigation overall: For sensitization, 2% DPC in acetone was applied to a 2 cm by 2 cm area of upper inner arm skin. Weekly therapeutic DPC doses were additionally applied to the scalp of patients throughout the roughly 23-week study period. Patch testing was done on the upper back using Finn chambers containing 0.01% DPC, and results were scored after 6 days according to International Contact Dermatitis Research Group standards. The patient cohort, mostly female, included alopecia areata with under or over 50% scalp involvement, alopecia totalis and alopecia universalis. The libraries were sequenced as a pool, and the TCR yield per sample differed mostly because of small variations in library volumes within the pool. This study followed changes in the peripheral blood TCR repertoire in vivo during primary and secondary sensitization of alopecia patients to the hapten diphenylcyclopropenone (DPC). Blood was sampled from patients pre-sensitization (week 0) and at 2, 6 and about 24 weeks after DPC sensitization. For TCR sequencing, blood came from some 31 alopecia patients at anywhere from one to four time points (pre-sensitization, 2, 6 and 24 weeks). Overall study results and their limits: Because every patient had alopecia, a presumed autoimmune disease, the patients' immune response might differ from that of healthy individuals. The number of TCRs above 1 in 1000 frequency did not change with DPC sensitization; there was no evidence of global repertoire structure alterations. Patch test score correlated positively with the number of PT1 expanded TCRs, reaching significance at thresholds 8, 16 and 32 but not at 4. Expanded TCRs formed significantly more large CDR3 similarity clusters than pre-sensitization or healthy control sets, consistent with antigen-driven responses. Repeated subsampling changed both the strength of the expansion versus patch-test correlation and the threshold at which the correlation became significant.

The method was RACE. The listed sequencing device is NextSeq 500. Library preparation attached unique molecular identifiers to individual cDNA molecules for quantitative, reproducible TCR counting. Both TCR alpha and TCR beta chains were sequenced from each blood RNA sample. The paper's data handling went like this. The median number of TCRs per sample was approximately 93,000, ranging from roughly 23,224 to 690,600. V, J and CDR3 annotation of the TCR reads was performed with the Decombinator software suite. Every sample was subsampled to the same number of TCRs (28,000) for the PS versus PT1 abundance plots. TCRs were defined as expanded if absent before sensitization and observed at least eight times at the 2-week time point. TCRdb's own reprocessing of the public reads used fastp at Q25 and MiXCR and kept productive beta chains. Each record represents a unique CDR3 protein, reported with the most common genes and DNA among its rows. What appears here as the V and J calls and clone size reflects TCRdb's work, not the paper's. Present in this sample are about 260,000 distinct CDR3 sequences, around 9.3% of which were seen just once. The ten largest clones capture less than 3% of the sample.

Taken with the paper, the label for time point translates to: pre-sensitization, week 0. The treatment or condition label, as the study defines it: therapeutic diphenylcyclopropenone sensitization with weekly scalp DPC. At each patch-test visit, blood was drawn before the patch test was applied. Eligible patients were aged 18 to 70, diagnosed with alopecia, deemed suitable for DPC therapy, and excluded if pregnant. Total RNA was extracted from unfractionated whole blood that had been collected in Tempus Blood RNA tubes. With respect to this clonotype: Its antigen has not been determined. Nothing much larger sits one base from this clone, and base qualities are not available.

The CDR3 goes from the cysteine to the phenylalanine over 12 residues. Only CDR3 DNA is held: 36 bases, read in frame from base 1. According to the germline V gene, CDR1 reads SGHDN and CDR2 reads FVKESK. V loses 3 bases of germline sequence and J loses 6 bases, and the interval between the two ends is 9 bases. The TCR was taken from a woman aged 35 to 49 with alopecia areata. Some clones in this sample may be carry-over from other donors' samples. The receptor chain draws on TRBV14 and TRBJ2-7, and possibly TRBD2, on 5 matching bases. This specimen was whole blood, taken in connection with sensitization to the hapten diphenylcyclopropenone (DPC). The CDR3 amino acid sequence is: CASSQGALEQYF. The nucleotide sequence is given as TGTGCCAGCAGCCAGGGAGCCCTCGAGCAGTACTTC.